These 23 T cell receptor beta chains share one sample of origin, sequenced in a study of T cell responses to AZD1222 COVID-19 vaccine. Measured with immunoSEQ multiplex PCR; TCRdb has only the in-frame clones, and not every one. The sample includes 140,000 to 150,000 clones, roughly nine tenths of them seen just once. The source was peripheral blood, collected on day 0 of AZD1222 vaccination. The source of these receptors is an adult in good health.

The CDR3 loop is CATSGPGRRNTEAFF. The DNA for the CDR3 is TGTGCCACCTCTGGCCCGGGACGGAGGAACACTGAAGCTTTCTTT. The rearrangement joins TRBV5-6 to TRBJ1-1, with D possibly matching TRBD1 (5 bases). V was shortened by 9 bases and J by 1 base, with 19 bases between the two germline ends. Germline CDR1 and CDR2: SGHDT and YYEEEE. The length of the CDR3 is 15 residues.

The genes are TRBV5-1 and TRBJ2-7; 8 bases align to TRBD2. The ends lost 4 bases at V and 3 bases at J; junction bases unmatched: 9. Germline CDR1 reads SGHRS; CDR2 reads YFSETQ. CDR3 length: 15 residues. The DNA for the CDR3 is TGCGCCAGCAGCCAGGGACTAGAAAGGTTCTACGAGCAGTACTTC. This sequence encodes CASSQGLERFYEQYF.

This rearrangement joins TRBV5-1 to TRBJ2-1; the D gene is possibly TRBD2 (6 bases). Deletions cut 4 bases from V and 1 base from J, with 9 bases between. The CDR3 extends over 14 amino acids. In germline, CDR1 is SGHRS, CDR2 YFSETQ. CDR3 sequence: CASSTGVSYNEQFF. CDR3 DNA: TGCGCCAGCAGCACGGGAGTATCCTACAATGAGCAGTTCTTC. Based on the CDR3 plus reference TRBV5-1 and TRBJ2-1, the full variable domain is KAGVTQTPRYLIKTRGQQVTLSCSPISGHRSVSWYQQTPGQGLQFLFEYFSETQRNKGNFPGRFSGRQFSNSRSEMNVSTLELGDSALYLCASSTGVSYNEQFFGPGTRLTVL.

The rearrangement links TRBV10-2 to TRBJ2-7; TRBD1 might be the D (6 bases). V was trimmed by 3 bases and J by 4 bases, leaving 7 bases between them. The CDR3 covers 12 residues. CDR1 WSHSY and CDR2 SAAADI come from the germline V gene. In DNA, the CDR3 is TGCGCCAGCAGTGAAACAGGGTACGAGCAGTACTTC. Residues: CASSETGYEQYF.

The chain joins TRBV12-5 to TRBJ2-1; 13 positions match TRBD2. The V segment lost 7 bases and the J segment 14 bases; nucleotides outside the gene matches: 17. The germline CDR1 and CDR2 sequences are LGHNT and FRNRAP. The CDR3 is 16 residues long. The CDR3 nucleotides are TGTGCTAGTGCCCCCATGGGACTAGCGGGGACCCCTCGTAAGTTCTTC. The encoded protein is CASAPMGLAGTPRKFF.

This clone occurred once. CDR3 in amino acids: CATKKSGFGEKLFF. The CDR3 coding sequence is TGTGCCACCAAAAAGTCGGGGTTTGGAGAAAAACTGTTTTTT. The chain is built from TRBV11-1 and TRBJ1-4, with no clear D. CDR3 length equals 14 residues. V was clipped by 10 bases and J by 8 bases, with 20 bases between them. CDR1 is SGHAT, CDR2 FQDESV, per germline (reference sequence).

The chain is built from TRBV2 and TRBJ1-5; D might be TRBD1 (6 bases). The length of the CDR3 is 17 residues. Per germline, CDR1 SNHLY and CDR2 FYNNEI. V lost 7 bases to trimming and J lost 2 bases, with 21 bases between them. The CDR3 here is CASMRAGVGIGNQPQHF. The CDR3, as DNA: TGTGCCAGCATGAGGGCAGGGGTGGGTATTGGCAATCAGCCCCAGCATTTT.

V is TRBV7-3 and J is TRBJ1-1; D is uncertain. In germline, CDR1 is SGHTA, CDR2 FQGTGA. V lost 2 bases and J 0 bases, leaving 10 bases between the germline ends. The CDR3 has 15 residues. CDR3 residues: CASSLGPLMNTEAFF. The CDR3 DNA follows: TGTGCCAGCAGCTTAGGACCGCTAATGAACACTGAAGCTTTCTTT.

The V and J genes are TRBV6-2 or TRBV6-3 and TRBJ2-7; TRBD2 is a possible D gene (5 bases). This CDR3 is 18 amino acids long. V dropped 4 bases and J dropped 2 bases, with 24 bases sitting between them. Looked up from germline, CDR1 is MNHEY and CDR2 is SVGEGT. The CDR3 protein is CASSSLALVSEHPYEQYF. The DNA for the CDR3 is TGTGCCAGCAGTTCTCTAGCCCTCGTTAGCGAACACCCCTACGAGCAGTACTTC.

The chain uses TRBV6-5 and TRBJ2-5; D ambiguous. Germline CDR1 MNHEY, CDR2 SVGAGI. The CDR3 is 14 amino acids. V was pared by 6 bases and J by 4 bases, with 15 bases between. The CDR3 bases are TGTGCCAGCAGCCAGCCCGAAGGAAGAGAGACCCAGTACTTC. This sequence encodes CASSQPEGRETQYF.

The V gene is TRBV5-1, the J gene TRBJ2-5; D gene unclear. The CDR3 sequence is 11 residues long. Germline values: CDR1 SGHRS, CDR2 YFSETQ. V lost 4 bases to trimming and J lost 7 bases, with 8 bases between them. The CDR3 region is CASSMGRTQYF. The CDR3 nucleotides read TGCGCCAGCAGCATGGGTAGGACCCAGTACTTC.

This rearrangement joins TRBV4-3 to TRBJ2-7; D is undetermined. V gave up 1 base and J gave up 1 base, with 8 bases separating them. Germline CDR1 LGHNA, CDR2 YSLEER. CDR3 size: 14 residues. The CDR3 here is CASSQGRLSYEQYF. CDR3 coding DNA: TGCGCCAGCAGCCAAGGACGCCTTTCCTACGAGCAGTACTTC.

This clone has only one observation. CDR3 residues: CAWCPTWNTEAFF. The CDR3 DNA follows: TGTGCCTGGTGTCCCACGTGGAACACTGAAGCTTTCTTT. This chain connects TRBV30 to TRBJ1-1; no clear D gene. The V gene's germline CDR1 is GTSNPN and CDR2 SVGIG (reference sequence). The CDR3 has 13 residues. Trimming cost V 5 bases and J 1 base, with 11 bases left between them.

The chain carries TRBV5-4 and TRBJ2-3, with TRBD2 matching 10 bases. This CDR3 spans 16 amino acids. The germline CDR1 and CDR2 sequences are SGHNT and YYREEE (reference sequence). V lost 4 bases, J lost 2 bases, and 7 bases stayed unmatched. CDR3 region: CASSPPGLAITDTQYF. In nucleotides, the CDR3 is TGTGCCAGCAGCCCACCGGGACTAGCGATCACAGATACGCAGTATTTT.

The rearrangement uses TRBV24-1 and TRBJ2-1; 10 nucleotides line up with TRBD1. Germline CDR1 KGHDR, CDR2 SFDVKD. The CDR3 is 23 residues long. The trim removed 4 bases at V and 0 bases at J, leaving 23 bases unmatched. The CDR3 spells CATSDSGTGDDLLPGRSYNEQFF. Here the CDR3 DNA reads TGTGCCACCAGTGACTCCGGGACAGGGGACGATTTACTGCCCGGTCGCTCCTACAATGAGCAGTTCTTC.

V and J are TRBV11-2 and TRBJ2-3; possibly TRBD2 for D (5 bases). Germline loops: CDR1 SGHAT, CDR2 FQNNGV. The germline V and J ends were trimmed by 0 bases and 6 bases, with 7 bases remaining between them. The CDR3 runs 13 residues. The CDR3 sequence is CASSLDRGDTQYF. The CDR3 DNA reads TGTGCCAGCAGCTTAGATCGAGGGGATACGCAGTATTTT. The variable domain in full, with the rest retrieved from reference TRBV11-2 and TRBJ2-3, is EAGVAQSPRYKIIEKRQSVAFWCNPISGHATLYWYQQILGQGPKLLIQFQNNGVVDDSQLPKDRFSAERLKGVDSTLKIQPAKLEDSAVYLCASSLDRGDTQYFGPGTRLTVL.

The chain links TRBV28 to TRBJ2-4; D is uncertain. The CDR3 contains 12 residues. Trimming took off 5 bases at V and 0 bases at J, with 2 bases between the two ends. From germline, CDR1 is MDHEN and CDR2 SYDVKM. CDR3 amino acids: CASSIAKNIQYF. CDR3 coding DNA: TGTGCCAGCAGTATAGCCAAAAACATTCAGTACTTC.

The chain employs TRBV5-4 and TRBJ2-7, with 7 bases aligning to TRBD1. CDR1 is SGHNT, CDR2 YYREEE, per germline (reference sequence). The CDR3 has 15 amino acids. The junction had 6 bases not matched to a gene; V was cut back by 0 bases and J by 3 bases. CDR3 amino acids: CASSLEGALDYEQYF. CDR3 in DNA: TGTGCCAGCAGCTTGGAGGGGGCTTTGGACTACGAGCAGTACTTC.

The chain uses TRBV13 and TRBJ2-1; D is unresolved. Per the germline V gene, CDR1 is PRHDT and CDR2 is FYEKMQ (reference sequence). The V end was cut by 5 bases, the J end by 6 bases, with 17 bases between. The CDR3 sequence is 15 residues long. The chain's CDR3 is CASSRTYSDLNEQFF. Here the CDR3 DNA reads TGTGCCAGCAGCAGAACGTACTCGGACCTCAATGAGCAGTTCTTC.

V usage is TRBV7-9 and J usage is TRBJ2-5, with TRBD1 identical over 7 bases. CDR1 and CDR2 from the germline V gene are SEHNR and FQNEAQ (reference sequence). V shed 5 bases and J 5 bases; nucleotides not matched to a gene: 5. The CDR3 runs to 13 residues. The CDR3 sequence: CASSPEGAETQYF. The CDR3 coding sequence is TGTGCCAGCAGCCCAGAGGGGGCCGAGACCCAGTACTTC.

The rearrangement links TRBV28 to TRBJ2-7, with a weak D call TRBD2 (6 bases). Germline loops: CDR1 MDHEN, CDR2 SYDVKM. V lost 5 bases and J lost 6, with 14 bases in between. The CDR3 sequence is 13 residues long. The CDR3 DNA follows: TGTGCCAGCAGTAGACGGGACTTCCCCGAGCAGTACTTC. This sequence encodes CASSRRDFPEQYF.

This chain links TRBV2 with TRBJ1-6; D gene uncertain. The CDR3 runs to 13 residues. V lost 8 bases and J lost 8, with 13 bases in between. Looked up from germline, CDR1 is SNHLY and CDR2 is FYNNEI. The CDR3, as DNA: TGTGCCAGCGGGTTGAGAGGTGATTCACCCCTCCACTTT. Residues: CASGLRGDSPLHF.

Here the CDR3 DNA reads TGTGCCAGCACCCCCCCGGGGGGCTACAATCAGCCCCAGCATTTT. Amino acids: CASTPPGGYNQPQHF. The chain recombines TRBV27 with TRBJ1-5, with a possible D match to TRBD1 (6 bases). This CDR3 comprises 15 residues. From germline, CDR1 is MNHEY and CDR2 SMNVEV (reference sequence). V was pared by 7 bases and J by 3 bases, with 16 bases between.